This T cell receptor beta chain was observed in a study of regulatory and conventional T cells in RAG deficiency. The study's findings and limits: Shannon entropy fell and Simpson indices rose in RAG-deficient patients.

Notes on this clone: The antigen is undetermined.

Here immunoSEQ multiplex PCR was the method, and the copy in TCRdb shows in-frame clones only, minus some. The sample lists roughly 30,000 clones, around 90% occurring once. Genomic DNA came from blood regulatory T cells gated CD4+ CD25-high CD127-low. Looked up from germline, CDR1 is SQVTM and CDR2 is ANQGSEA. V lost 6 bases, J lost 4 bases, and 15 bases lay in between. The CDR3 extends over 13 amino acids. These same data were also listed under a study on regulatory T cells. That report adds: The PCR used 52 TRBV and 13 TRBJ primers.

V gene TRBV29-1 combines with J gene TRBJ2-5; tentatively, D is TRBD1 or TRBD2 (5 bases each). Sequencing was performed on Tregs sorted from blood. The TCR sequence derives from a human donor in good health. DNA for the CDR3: TGCAGCGTGGCCGCCGGGACGAGAGAGACCCAGTACTTC. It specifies CSVAAGTRETQYF.